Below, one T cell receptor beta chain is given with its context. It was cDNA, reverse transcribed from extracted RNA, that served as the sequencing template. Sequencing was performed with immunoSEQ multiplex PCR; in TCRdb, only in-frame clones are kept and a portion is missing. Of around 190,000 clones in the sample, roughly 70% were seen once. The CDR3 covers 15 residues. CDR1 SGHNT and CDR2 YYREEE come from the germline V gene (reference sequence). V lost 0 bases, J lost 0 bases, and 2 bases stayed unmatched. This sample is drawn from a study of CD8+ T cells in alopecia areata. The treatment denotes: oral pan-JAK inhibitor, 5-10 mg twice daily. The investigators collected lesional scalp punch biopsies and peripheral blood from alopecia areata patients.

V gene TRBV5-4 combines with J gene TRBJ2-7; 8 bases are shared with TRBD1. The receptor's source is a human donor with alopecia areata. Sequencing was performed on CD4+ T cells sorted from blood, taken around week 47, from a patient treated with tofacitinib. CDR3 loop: CASSLGQGHSYEQYF. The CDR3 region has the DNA TGTGCCAGCAGCTTGGGACAGGGGCACTCCTACGAGCAGTACTTC.